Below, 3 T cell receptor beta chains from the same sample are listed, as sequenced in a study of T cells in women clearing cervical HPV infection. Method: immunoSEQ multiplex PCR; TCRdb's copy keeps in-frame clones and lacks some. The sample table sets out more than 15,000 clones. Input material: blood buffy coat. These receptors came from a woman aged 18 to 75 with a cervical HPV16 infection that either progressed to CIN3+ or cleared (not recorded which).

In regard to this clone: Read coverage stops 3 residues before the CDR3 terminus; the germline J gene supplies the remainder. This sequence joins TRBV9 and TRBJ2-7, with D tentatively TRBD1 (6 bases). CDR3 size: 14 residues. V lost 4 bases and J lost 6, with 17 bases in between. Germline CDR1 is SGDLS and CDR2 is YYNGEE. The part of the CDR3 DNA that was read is TGTGCCAGCAGCATAGGGACATTGGTCGGCGAG. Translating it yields CASSIGTLVGE. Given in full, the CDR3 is CASSIGTLVGEQYF.

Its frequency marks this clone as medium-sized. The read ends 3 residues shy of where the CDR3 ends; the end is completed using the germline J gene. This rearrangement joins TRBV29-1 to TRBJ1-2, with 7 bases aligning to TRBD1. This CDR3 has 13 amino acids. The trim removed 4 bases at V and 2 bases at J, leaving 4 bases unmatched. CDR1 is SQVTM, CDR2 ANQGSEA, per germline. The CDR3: CSVGAGGNYGYTF. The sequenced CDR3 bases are TGCAGCGTTGGGGCAGGGGGGAACTATGGC.

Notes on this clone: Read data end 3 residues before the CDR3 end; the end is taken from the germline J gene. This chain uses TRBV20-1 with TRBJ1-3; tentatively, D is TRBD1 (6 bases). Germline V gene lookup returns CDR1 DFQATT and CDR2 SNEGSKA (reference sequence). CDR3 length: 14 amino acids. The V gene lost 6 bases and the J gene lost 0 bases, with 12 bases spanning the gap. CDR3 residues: CSAADRLSGNTIYF. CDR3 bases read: TGCAGTGCGGCCGACAGGCTCTCTGGAAACACC.